The clone carrying this T cell receptor (beta chain) was seen at least ten times. What it binds is not known. This record comes from a study of T cells in Graves' hyperthyroidism and ophthalmopathy. Findings and limits, study-wide: The model made its ophthalmopathy prediction, and onset followed a median roughly six months later.

Template material for amplifying TCR beta CDR3 regions consisted of RNA transcripts. HTBI primers were used for first-round RT-PCR of the TCR CDR3. TCRdb reprocessed the multiplex PCR reads via MiXCR and lists one record per CDR3 protein. Of roughly 350,000 distinct CDR3 sequences in the sample, approximately 13% were seen once. The receptor was isolated from a middle-aged woman with Graves' ophthalmopathy. The source material was blood.

CDR3: CASSSPETSGRADEQYF. The CDR3 nucleotides are TGTGCCAGCAGTTCCCCCGAGACTAGCGGGAGGGCCGACGAGCAGTACTTC. The J gene is TRBJ2-7, the V gene TRBV6-1; 14 nucleotides match TRBD2. The CDR3 is 17 residues long. Germline values: CDR1 MNHNS, CDR2 SASEGT. J gave up 5 bases and V 5 bases, and 11 bases lay outside the gene matches.